A single sample is the source of the 12 T cell receptor beta chains below, sequenced in a study of blood T cells in healthy people across ages. Together with a sample-barcoded 5' primer, a J-beta primer mix was included in a second PCR lasting about 6 to 12 cycles. MiXCR was run by TCRdb on the 5' RACE reads, yielding one entry per CDR3 protein. The sample lists fewer than 950,000 distinct CDR3 sequences, roughly 35% occurring once. Sequencing was performed on blood. The receptors originated from a man younger than 35 in good health.

Ten or more counts support this clonotype. The chain uses TRBV15 and TRBJ2-7, with 7 bases identical to TRBD1. Unmatched junction bases numbered 9, after V lost 0 bases and J lost 4 bases. CDR1 LNHNV and CDR2 YYDKDF come from the germline V gene (reference sequence). The length of the CDR3 is 16 residues. CDR3 bases: TGTGCCACCAGCAGAGATCGTGGGACAGCGAGTTACGAGCAGTACTTC. This encodes CATSRDRGTASYEQYF. The full variable domain, rest sourced from reference TRBV15 and TRBJ2-7, is DAMVIQNPRYQVTQFGKPVTLSCSQTLNHNVMYWYQQKSSQAPKLLFHYYDKDFNNEADTPDNFQSRRPNTSFCFLDIRSPGLGDTAMYLCATSRDRGTASYEQYFGPGTRLTVT.

This chain links TRBV27 with TRBJ2-5, with D perhaps TRBD1 (7 bases). Judging by the DNA end, TRBJ2-7 fits better; the J call may be wrong. The germline gives CDR1 MNHEY, CDR2 SMNVEV (reference sequence). The CDR3 runs 14 residues. The CDR3: CASSLGRGRSEQYF. The CDR3 DNA follows: TGTGCCAGCAGTTTGGGCAGGGGGAGGAGCGAGCAGTACTTC.

The V call is TRBV5-1, the J call TRBJ2-3, with 7 bases fitting TRBD2. With V trimmed by 7 bases and J by 0 bases, 5 bases remained unmatched. This CDR3 is 14 amino acids long. CDR1 is SGHRS and CDR2 is YFSETQ in the germline V gene. In DNA form, the CDR3 reads TGCGCCAGCTACGTGCGGGAGAGCACAGATACGCAGTATTTT. This translates into CASYVRESTDTQYF.

This chain joins TRBV7-2 and TRBJ2-1; perhaps D is TRBD1 or TRBD2 (6 bases each). CDR3 length: 14 amino acids. V lost 1 base to trimming and J lost 8 bases, with 12 bases between them. Per the germline V gene, CDR1 is SGHTA and CDR2 is FQGNSA. The CDR3 nucleotides read TGTGCCAGCAGCTTAGTAAACAGGGAGGATGAGCAGTTCTTC. It encodes CASSLVNREDEQFF.

The genes are TRBV11-1 and TRBJ2-3, with 8 positions matching TRBD2. The CDR3 covers 16 residues. Germline trimming cut 4 bases from V and 2 bases from J; bases unmatched to any gene: 8. The germline V gene encodes CDR1 SGHAT and CDR2 FQDESV (reference sequence). The CDR3 is CASSSVSGGFTDTQYF. In DNA form, the CDR3 reads TGTGCCAGCAGCTCCGTGTCGGGGGGGTTCACAGATACGCAGTATTTT.

This clonotype turned up a few times. The chain employs TRBV2 and TRBJ1-4; D not resolved. The CDR3 loop spans 12 amino acids. CDR1 is SNHLY and CDR2 is FYNNEI in the germline V gene. V was shortened by 7 bases and J by 1 base, with 4 bases between the two germline ends. In nucleotides, the CDR3 is TGTGCCAGCACACAAACTAATGAAAAACTGTTTTTT. Protein product: CASTQTNEKLFF.

The CDR3, as DNA: TGTGCCAGCAGCCAAAAGGGGGCGAGCTCCTACAATGAGCAGTTCTTC. This sequence encodes CASSQKGASSYNEQFF. The chain has TRBV4-2 and TRBJ2-1; 7 bases fit TRBD1. V gave up 2 bases and J gave up 0 bases; unmatched junction bases: 4. Per germline, CDR1 LGHNA and CDR2 YNFKEQ. The CDR3 covers 16 residues.

V is TRBV6-4 and J is TRBJ2-5; D gene ambiguous. The CDR3 runs to 13 residues. Germline V gene data show CDR1 as MRHNA and CDR2 as SNTAGT. Trimming cost V 5 bases and J 4 bases, with 11 bases left between them. The CDR3 reads CASSTWSGETQYF. CDR3 nucleotide sequence: TGTGCCAGCAGTACCTGGTCCGGAGAGACCCAGTACTTC.

The rearrangement uses TRBV29-1 and TRBJ2-5, with 9 bases that match TRBD1. There are 19 residues in the CDR3. Trimming cost V 7 bases and J 0 bases; bases outside gene matches: 21. Looked up from germline, CDR1 is SQVTM and CDR2 is ANQGSEA. This CDR3 is CSGGEGQGNPHMYQETQYF. CDR3 in DNA: TGCAGCGGGGGGGAGGGACAGGGCAACCCCCACATGTACCAAGAGACCCAGTACTTC.

This clonotype was seen a handful of times. The rearrangement links TRBV5-1 to TRBJ2-2; D might be TRBD2 (6 bases). The CDR3 runs 16 residues. V was shortened by 0 bases and J by 1 base, with 10 bases between the two germline ends. The V gene's germline CDR1 is SGHRS and CDR2 YFSETQ. The CDR3 spells CASSLEVGGNTGELFF. CDR3 DNA sequence: TGCGCCAGCAGCTTGGAGGTCGGGGGGAACACCGGGGAGCTGTTTTTT.

The chain carries TRBV9 and TRBJ2-1; possibly TRBD1 for D (6 bases). The ends were cut back, 3 bases at V and 0 bases at J, with 10 bases in the middle. Germline V gene data show CDR1 as SGDLS and CDR2 as YYNGEE. The CDR3 covers 15 residues. In DNA form, the CDR3 reads TGTGCCAGCAGCGGATCAGGGGACTCCTACAATGAGCAGTTCTTC. It is translated as CASSGSGDSYNEQFF.

This CDR3 reads CASSSWGGLVAFF. CDR3 bases: TGTGCCAGCAGCTCCTGGGGTGGTCTGGTAGCTTTCTTT. The chain uses TRBV7-2 and TRBJ1-1; no clear D gene. Trimming pared 4 bases from V and 10 bases from J, leaving 16 bases between. There are 13 residues in the CDR3. The germline V gene has CDR1 SGHTA and CDR2 FQGNSA.